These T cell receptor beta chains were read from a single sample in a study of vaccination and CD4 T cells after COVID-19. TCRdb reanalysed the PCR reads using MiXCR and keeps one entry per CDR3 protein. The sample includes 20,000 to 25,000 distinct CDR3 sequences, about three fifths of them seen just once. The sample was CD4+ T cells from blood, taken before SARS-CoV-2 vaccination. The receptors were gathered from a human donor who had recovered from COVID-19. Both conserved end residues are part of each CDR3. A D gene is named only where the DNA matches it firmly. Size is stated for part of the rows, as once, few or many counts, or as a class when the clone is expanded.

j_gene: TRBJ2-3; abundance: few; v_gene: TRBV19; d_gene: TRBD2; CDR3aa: CASSKLAGRTDTQYF; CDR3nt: TGTGCCAGTAGTAAGCTAGCGGGAAGAACAGATACGCAGTATTTT
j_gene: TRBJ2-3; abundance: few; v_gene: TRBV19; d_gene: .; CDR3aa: CASTYSVTTNTDTQYF; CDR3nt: TGTGCCAGTACCTATAGTGTCACAACGAACACAGATACGCAGTATTTT
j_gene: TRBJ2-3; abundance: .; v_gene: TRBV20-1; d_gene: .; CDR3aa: CSASGGWARTSTDTQYF; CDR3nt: TGCAGTGCTAGTGGGGGTTGGGCGCGTACTAGCACAGATACGCAGTATTTT
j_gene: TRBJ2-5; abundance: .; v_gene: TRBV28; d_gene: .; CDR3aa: CASRLQGLETQYF; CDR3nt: TGTGCCAGCAGACTCCAGGGTTTGGAGACCCAGTACTTC
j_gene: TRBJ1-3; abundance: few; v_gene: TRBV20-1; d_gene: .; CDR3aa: CSARESRSGNTIYF; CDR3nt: TGCAGTGCTAGAGAGAGTCGGTCTGGAAACACCATATATTTT
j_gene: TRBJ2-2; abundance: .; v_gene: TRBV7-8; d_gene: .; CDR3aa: CASSSPSGGKAGELFF; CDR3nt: TGTGCCAGCAGCTCCCCTAGTGGGGGCAAGGCCGGGGAGCTGTTTTTT
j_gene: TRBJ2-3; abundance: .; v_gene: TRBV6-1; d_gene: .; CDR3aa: CASSESSRMGTQYF; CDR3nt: TGTGCCAGCAGTGAATCTAGCCGCATGGGTACGCAGTATTTT
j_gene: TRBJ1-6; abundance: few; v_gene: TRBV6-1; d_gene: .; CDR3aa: CASSGKGINSPLHF; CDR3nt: TGTGCCAGCTCGGGAAAGGGGATTAATTCACCCCTCCACTTT
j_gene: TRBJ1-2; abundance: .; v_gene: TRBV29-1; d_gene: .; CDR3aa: CSVGHFIRGQGYGYTF; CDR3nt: TGCAGCGTTGGACACTTTATACGGGGGCAAGGGTATGGCTACACCTTC
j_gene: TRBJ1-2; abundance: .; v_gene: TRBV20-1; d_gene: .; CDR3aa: CSAADKNYGYTF; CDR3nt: TGCAGTGCGGCGGACAAAAACTATGGCTACACCTTC
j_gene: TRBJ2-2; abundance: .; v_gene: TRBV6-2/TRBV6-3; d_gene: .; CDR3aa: CASGIGVINTGELFF; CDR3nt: TGTGCCAGCGGTATAGGGGTGATCAACACCGGGGAGCTGTTTTTT
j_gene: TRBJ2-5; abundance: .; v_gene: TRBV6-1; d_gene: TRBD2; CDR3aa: CAGGGRRIKETQYF; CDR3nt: TGTGCCGGCGGGGGGCGAAGAATAAAAGAGACCCAGTACTTC
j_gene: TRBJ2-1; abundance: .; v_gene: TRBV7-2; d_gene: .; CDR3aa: CASKEAGSYNEQFF; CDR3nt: TGTGCCAGCAAGGAGGCGGGTTCCTACAATGAGCAGTTCTTC
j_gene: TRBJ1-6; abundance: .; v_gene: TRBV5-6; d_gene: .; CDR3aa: CASSPRSLGPLHF; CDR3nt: TGTGCCAGCAGCCCAAGGAGCCTCGGGCCCCTCCACTTT
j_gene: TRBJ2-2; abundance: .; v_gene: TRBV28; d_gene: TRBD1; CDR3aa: CASILATGTGELFF; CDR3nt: TGTGCCAGCATTCTGGCGACAGGGACCGGGGAGCTGTTTTTT
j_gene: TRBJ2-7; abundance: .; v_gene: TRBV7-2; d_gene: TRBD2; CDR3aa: CASSERLALPVNEQYF; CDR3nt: TGTGCCAGCAGCGAACGACTAGCGCTACCGGTAAACGAGCAGTACTTC
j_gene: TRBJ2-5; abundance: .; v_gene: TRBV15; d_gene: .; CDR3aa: CATSREPQETQYF; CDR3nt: TGTGCCACCAGCAGAGAGCCTCAAGAGACCCAGTACTTC
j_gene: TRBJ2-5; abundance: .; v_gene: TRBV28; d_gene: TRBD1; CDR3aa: CASSLWTGEQETQYF; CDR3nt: TGTGCCAGCAGTTTATGGACAGGGGAACAAGAGACCCAGTACTTC
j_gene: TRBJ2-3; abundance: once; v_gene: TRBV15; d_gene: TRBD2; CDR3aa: CATSPRTSGGLGTDTQYF; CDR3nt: TGTGCCACCAGCCCAAGGACTAGCGGGGGGTTGGGCACAGATACGCAGTATTTT
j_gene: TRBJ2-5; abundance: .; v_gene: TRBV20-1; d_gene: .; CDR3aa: CSASRGPETQYF; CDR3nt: TGCAGTGCTAGCCGGGGTCCGGAGACCCAGTACTTC
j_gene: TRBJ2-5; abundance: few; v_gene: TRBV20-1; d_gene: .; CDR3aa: CSVAGETQYF; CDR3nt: TGCAGTGTGGCGGGGGAGACCCAGTACTTC
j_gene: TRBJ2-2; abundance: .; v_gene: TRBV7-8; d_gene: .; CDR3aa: CASGSGQGSNPGELFF; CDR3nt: TGTGCCAGTGGGTCAGGGCAGGGCAGTAACCCCGGGGAGCTGTTTTTT
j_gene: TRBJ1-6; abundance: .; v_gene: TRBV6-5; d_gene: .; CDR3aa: CASSYQVRADNSPLHF; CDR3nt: TGTGCCAGCAGTTACCAAGTCCGGGCCGACAATTCACCCCTCCACTTT
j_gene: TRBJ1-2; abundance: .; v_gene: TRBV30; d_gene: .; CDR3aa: CAWSGGGLNYGYTF; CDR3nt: TGTGCCTGGAGTGGGGGAGGTCTTAACTATGGCTACACCTTC
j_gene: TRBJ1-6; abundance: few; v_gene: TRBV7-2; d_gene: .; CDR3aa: CASSPGTRPNSPLHF; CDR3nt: TGTGCCAGCAGCCCAGGGACAAGACCGAATTCACCCCTCCACTTT
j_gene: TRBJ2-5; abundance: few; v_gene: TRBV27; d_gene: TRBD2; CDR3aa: CASSLLRTSVETQYF; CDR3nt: TGTGCCAGCAGTTTATTAAGGACTAGCGTAGAGACCCAGTACTTC
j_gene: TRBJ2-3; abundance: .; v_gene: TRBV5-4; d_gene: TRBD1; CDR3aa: CASSFLTGTGHTDTQYF; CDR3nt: TGTGCCAGCAGCTTTCTTACTGGGACAGGGCACACAGATACGCAGTATTTT